The 31 T cell receptor beta chains reported below all come from one sample, sequenced in a study of identical twins. TCRdb re-called the 5' RACE reads through MiXCR, storing one row per CDR3 protein. The table shows hundreds of thousands of distinct CDR3 sequences, with over 9% occurring only once. The sample was also linked to a second study, of yellow fever vaccine responses in identical twins.

The material sequenced was PBMCs. These receptors originate from a woman aged 18 to 35 in good health.

This clonotype came up many times. J is TRBJ2-3 and V is TRBV3-1; perhaps D is TRBD1 or TRBD2 (5 bases each). V lost 0 bases and J 3 bases, leaving 16 bases between the germline ends. Germline CDR1 reads LGHDT; CDR2 reads YNNKEL (reference sequence). This CDR3 has 17 amino acids. CDR3 nucleotide sequence: TGTGCCAGCAGCCAAGAAGGGACCCCTAAAGGGACAGATACGCAGTATTTT. This translates into CASSQEGTPKGTDTQYF.

The rearrangement joins TRBV3-1 to TRBJ2-3, with a possible D match to TRBD2 (5 bases). The V and J ends lost 4 bases and 8 bases respectively, with 16 bases between them. Germline-derived CDR1 and CDR2 are LGHDT and YNNKEL (reference sequence). CDR3 length: 14 residues. CDR3 sequence (DNA): TGTGCCAGCAGCCCCTGGACTGGCGGCCGTACGCAGTATTTT. Translated, it gives CASSPWTGGRTQYF.

DNA of the CDR3: TGCGCCAGCAGCTTGTGGCGGTCAGAGACCCAGTACTTC. Translating it yields CASSLWRSETQYF. The chain has TRBV5-1 and TRBJ2-5; no firm D call. The CDR3 consists of 13 residues. Germline values: CDR1 SGHRS, CDR2 YFSETQ. V lost 1 base and J 4 bases, leaving 8 bases between the germline ends.

In this sample, this clonotype turned up a few times. The rearrangement uses TRBV2 and TRBJ2-7; 8 bases fit TRBD1. Germline V gene lookup returns CDR1 SNHLY and CDR2 FYNNEI. V trimming: 5 bases; J trimming: 3 bases; junction bases outside the gene matches: 6. The CDR3 has 14 residues. The CDR3 nucleotides read TGTGCCAGCAGTTCAGGGGGCGCGGTCTACGAGCAGTACTTC. Protein product: CASSSGGAVYEQYF.

V and J are TRBV7-8 and TRBJ2-3, with a tentative D call TRBD2 (6 bases). Germline lookup yields CDR1 SGHVS and CDR2 FQNEAQ. CDR3 length equals 18 residues. Trimming pared 2 bases from V and 5 bases from J, leaving 23 bases between. CDR3 sequence (DNA): TGTGCCAGCAGCTTAAGGGCTCGGTCTATATGGGGGGAAGATACGCAGTATTTT. Encoded protein: CASSLRARSIWGEDTQYF.

The chain links TRBV5-1 to TRBJ2-7; D remains unclear. The length of the CDR3 is 14 residues. Trimming removed 4 bases at V and 2 bases at J, with 13 bases between. The V gene's germline CDR1 is SGHRS and CDR2 YFSETQ. The CDR3 loop reads CASSLDGIPYEQYV. The DNA for the CDR3 is TGCGCCAGCAGCCTGGACGGAATCCCCTACGAGCAGTACGTC.

The CDR3: CASSLSSPLHF. The CDR3 nucleotides read TGTGCCAGCAGTTTAAGTTCACCCCTCCACTTT. The V gene is TRBV12-3 or TRBV12-4, the J gene TRBJ1-6; no clear D gene. V gave up 2 bases and J gave up 9 bases, with 2 bases separating them. There are 11 residues in the CDR3.

This clonotype showed up just a few times. The chain couples TRBV20-1 to TRBJ2-1; TRBD2 matches 9 bases. With V trimmed by 3 bases and J by 7 bases, 19 bases remained unmatched. There are 18 residues in the CDR3. Germline V CDR1 and CDR2: DFQATT, SNEGSKA (reference sequence). The CDR3 nucleotides are TGCAGTGCTAGTGTTGCTAGCGGGATTTTGTGGGGTTCGAATGAGCAGTTCTTC. Translation gives CSASVASGILWGSNEQFF.

The chain joins TRBV7-8 to TRBJ2-1, with D maybe TRBD2 (6 bases). V was clipped by 1 base and J by 6 bases, with 19 bases between them. The CDR3 covers 17 residues. Germline CDR1 reads SGHVS; CDR2 reads FQNEAQ. As DNA, the CDR3 is TGTGCCAGCAGCTTAGGCTTCGGACAATTCGGGGGCAATGAGCAGTTCTTC. It yields the protein CASSLGFGQFGGNEQFF.

This clonotype was counted only a few times. This chain connects TRBV12-3 or TRBV12-4 to TRBJ2-5; perhaps TRBD2 as D (6 bases). This CDR3 region has 14 residues. The V end lost 6 bases, the J end lost 5 bases, and 16 bases lay between the germline ends. The CDR3 DNA sequence: TGTGCCAGCAGCTGGGGGACTCCTGGGGAGACCCAGTACTTC. It yields the protein CASSWGTPGETQYF.

This sequence joins TRBV7-2 and TRBJ2-1; D could derive from TRBD1 or TRBD2 (6 bases each). The germline V gene encodes CDR1 SGHTA and CDR2 FQGNSA. V was pared by 5 bases and J by 10 bases, with 15 bases between. The CDR3 spans 13 residues. CDR3 bases: TGTGCCAGCAGCGTTAGGGGGGCGGGAGAGCAGTTCTTC. Its protein product is CASSVRGAGEQFF. The entire variable domain, with the rest obtained from reference TRBV7-2 and TRBJ2-1, is as follows: GAGVSQSPSNKVTEKGKDVELRCDPISGHTALYWYRQSLGQGLEFLIYFQGNSAPDKSGLPSDRFSAERTGGSVSTLTIQRTQQEDSAVYLCASSVRGAGEQFFGPGTRLTVL.

This clonotype was found a few times. This chain uses TRBV14 with TRBJ2-7; weak D call: TRBD2 (6 bases). The CDR3 is 13 residues long. V was shortened by 2 bases and J by 5 bases, with 10 bases between the two germline ends. Germline lookup yields CDR1 SGHDN and CDR2 FVKESK. Here the CDR3 DNA reads TGTGCCAGCAGCCAAATGTGGGGGGACGAGCAGTACGTC. Translation: CASSQMWGDEQYV.

This clonotype was detected only a few times. The chain uses TRBV7-9 and TRBJ2-1; D call uncertain. CDR1 SEHNR and CDR2 FQNEAQ come from the germline V gene (reference sequence). Trimming removed 8 bases from V and 2 bases from J, with 7 bases in between. The CDR3 covers 12 residues. This CDR3 is CASRMTYNEQFF. The CDR3 bases are TGTGCCAGCCGCATGACCTACAATGAGCAGTTCTTC.

This clonotype has a count of ten or more. The chain recombines TRBV12-3 or TRBV12-4 with TRBJ1-4; D not certain. The V end lost 1 base, the J end lost 7 bases, and 13 bases lay between the germline ends. CDR3 size: 15 residues. The CDR3 bases are TGTGCCAGCAGTTTAGAAATGCAAACGGTTGAAAAACTGTTTTTT. Encoded protein: CASSLEMQTVEKLFF.

The chain employs TRBV5-6 and TRBJ1-2; tentatively, D is TRBD1 (6 bases). This CDR3 region has 12 residues. V dropped 1 base and J dropped 8 bases, with 9 bases sitting between them. Germline-derived CDR1 and CDR2 are SGHDT and YYEEEE. The CDR3 DNA sequence: TGTGCCAGCAGCTTGCCAGGGGCCGGCTACACCTTC. It translates to CASSLPGAGYTF.

This clonotype was counted at least ten times. The J gene is TRBJ2-5, the V gene TRBV12-5; 7 bases agree with TRBD2. The CDR3 loop spans 15 amino acids. CDR1 and CDR2 from the germline V gene are LGHNT and FRNRAP. The ends lost 1 base at V and 1 base at J; junction bases unmatched: 3. CDR3 protein: CASGLAGGFQETQYF. The DNA of the CDR3 is TGTGCTAGTGGTTTGGCCGGGGGGTTCCAAGAGACCCAGTACTTC.

The rearrangement uses TRBV7-6 and TRBJ2-1; the match to TRBD2 covers 16 bases. The CDR3 covers 17 residues. V trimming: 5 bases; J trimming: 7 bases; junction bases outside the gene matches: 8. Looked up from germline, CDR1 is SGHVS and CDR2 is FNYEAQ. CDR3 in amino acids: CASSMGLAGGLRNEQFF. DNA for the CDR3: TGTGCCAGCAGCATGGGACTAGCGGGGGGGCTGAGAAATGAGCAGTTCTTC.

Only a few counts were recorded for this clonotype. The chain employs TRBV12-3 or TRBV12-4 and TRBJ1-1; 7 bases align to TRBD1. The CDR3 is made up of 13 amino acids. Trimming at V came to 6 bases and at J to 11 bases, leaving 12 bases not matched to a gene. The CDR3 here is CASRPDRRRTAFF. The CDR3 nucleotides read TGTGCCAGCAGACCGGACAGGCGGCGGACGGCTTTCTTT.

This chain uses TRBV6-1 with TRBJ2-5; D gene ambiguous. Germline CDR1 and CDR2: MNHNS and SASEGT. This CDR3 is 14 amino acids long. Trimming removed 0 bases from V and 2 bases from J, with 7 bases in between. The CDR3 here is CASSEALRQETQYF. In DNA form, the CDR3 reads TGTGCCAGCAGTGAAGCCCTTAGGCAAGAGACCCAGTACTTC.

In this sample, this clonotype turned up a few times. This sequence joins TRBV20-1 and TRBJ2-2; either TRBD1 or TRBD2 may supply D (5 bases each). V shed 2 bases and J shed 5 bases, with 6 bases lying between them. In germline, CDR1 is DFQATT, CDR2 SNEGSKA (reference sequence). The CDR3 runs to 12 residues. This CDR3 is CSARWGTGELFF. As DNA, the CDR3 is TGCAGTGCTAGATGGGGGACCGGGGAGCTGTTTTTT.

This clonotype was seen a handful of times. V gene TRBV4-1 combines with J gene TRBJ2-1, with TRBD2 as a possible D gene (7 bases). The CDR3 is made up of 13 amino acids. The V and J ends lost 8 bases and 3 bases respectively, with 11 bases between them. Per germline, CDR1 MGHRA and CDR2 YSYEKL. The CDR3 sequence is CASGGGLYNEQFF. In DNA form, the CDR3 reads TGCGCCAGCGGGGGGGGCCTCTACAATGAGCAGTTCTTC.

V and J are TRBV27 and TRBJ2-7, with D perhaps given as TRBD1 or TRBD2 (5 bases each). Germline CDR1 MNHEY, CDR2 SMNVEV (reference sequence). The CDR3 spans 15 residues. V lost 2 bases to trimming and J lost 0 bases, with 11 bases between them. Here the CDR3 DNA reads TGTGCCAGCAGTTTAGTACGGGACGGCTCCTACGAGCAGTACTTC. It specifies CASSLVRDGSYEQYF.

This clonotype occurred a few times. CDR3 sequence reads: CASNAGTVQETQYF. The CDR3 DNA follows: TGTGCCAGCAACGCCGGGACGGTCCAAGAGACCCAGTACTTC. The chain carries TRBV12-3 or TRBV12-4 and TRBJ2-5, with D perhaps given as TRBD1 or TRBD2 (5 bases each). Trimming took 7 bases from V and 1 from J, leaving 13 bases between them. The CDR3 loop spans 14 amino acids.

This clonotype was seen ten or more times. The V and J genes are TRBV4-1 and TRBJ2-5; D is unresolved. The CDR3 contains 13 residues. The ends were cut back, 3 bases at V and 4 bases at J, with 9 bases in the middle. The germline V gene has CDR1 MGHRA and CDR2 YSYEKL. CDR3 sequence reads: CASSQPNRETQYF. The CDR3 DNA follows: TGCGCCAGCAGCCAGCCTAATAGAGAGACCCAGTACTTC.

This clonotype has at least ten counts. The rearrangement joins TRBV12-3 or TRBV12-4 to TRBJ2-1; the D gene is possibly TRBD1 (6 bases). This CDR3 has 14 residues. V lost 5 bases, J lost 5 bases, and 13 bases lay in between. The DNA for the CDR3 is TGTGCCAGCAGTGAGGGGGTAGTCCACAATGAGCAGTTCTTC. Residues: CASSEGVVHNEQFF.

This clonotype has just a few counts. The rearrangement joins TRBV11-1 to TRBJ2-2; TRBD2 matches 11 bases. V lost 2 bases to trimming and J lost 0 bases; unmatched junction nucleotides: 5. Germline CDR1 is SGHAT and CDR2 is FQDESV (reference sequence). This CDR3 comprises 18 residues. The CDR3 nucleotides are TGTGCCAGCAGCTTACATAGCGGGGGGGCCGCGAACACCGGGGAGCTGTTTTTT. Translating gives CASSLHSGGAANTGELFF.

This clonotype was detected a few times. The DNA of the CDR3 is TGTGCCAGTAGACGGACTAGCGGCCTTGAGCAGTACTTC. This translates into CASRRTSGLEQYF. The chain carries TRBV19 and TRBJ2-7; 10 bases agree with TRBD2. CDR1 is LNHDA, CDR2 SQIVND, per germline (reference sequence). The junction had 6 bases not matched to a gene; V was cut back by 6 bases and J by 7 bases. The length of the CDR3 is 13 residues.

This chain links TRBV6-7 with TRBJ2-1; 8 nucleotides line up with TRBD2. TRBV6-7 is given ORF status, its function remaining uncertain. With 2 bases clipped from V and 0 bases from J, the junction kept 3 bases outside the gene matches. This CDR3 comprises 16 residues. Here the CDR3 DNA reads TGTGCCAGCAGTTACAGCGGGGGCCGCTCCTACAATGAGCAGTTCTTC. Translating gives CASSYSGGRSYNEQFF.

CDR3 protein: CASSLGAGASFF. CDR3 DNA: TGTGCCAGCAGCTTGGGAGCGGGAGCAAGTTTCTTC. The chain employs TRBV5-6 and TRBJ2-1; 8 nucleotides line up with TRBD2. The CDR3 runs to 12 residues. CDR1 is SGHDT and CDR2 is YYEEEE in the germline V gene. After removal of 0 bases from V and 16 bases from J, the junction contained 6 bases not matched to a gene.

V gene TRBV6-2 or TRBV6-3 combines with J gene TRBJ2-7; a weak D match, TRBD2 (5 bases). Germline CDR1 MNHEY, CDR2 SVGEGT. Between the trimmed V and J ends, which lost 3 bases and 2 bases, there was a span of 14 bases. This CDR3 has 15 residues. As DNA, the CDR3 is TGTGCCAGCAGTTATTTAGTCGGGATAACCTACGAGCAGTACTTC. It specifies CASSYLVGITYEQYF.

CDR3 sequence reads: CASSEENTPYNEQFF. CDR3 DNA: TGTGCCAGCAGTGAGGAGAATACCCCCTACAATGAGCAGTTCTTC. The J gene is TRBJ2-1, the V gene TRBV12-3 or TRBV12-4; D gene ambiguous. Trimming left V 5 bases short and J 2 bases short, with 13 bases between. The CDR3 contains 15 residues.